What follows describes a single T cell receptor (beta chain). Its cognate antigen is unknown. The CDR3 length is 15 residues. Germline lookup yields CDR1 LGHNA and CDR2 YNFKEQ. V was pared by 2 bases and J by 2 bases, with 11 bases between. The record originates from a study of T cell repertoires in cytomegalovirus infection. Turning to the study itself: Signatures in public TCR beta sequences pointed to both CMV infection and matching HLA type.

TCRdb passed the reads through MiXCR, listing each CDR3 protein once. The sample gives roughly 500,000 distinct CDR3 sequences, approximately 11% of which show up once; roughly 10% is in the top ten. Study results and limitations: CMV carriers with the relevant HLA were identified by cumulative public TCR beta family frequency. HLA-C-restricted, CMV-specific TCR beta clonotypes were dominant ex vivo.

This TCR came from a human donor in good health (CMV status not recorded). Some clones in this sample may be carry-over from other donors' samples. Source material: PBMCs. This sequence joins TRBV4-2 and TRBJ2-3; no clear D. Here the CDR3 reads CASSQQWGITDTQYF. CDR3 coding DNA: TGTGCCAGCAGCCAACAGTGGGGAATCACAGATACGCAGTATTTT.